The 32 T cell receptor beta chains given below trace back to one sample, sequenced in a study of regulatory T cells in long-lasting Graves disease (dated by TCRdb to about 2021). Library preparation was by multiplex PCR. Instrument on record: Illumina HiSeq 4000. iRepertoire HTBI primers and Arm-PCR amplification of CDR3 regions were used to construct TCR beta libraries. TCRdb reran the public reads through fastp at Q25 and MiXCR, keeping productive beta chains. Entries are consolidated by CDR3 protein sequence, retaining the most common genes and DNA. The sample includes about 540,000 distinct CDR3 sequences, with around an eighth observed a single time. Roughly a tenth of the sample goes to the ten largest clones. The sample's time point, from its label and the paper: newly diagnosed GD, antithyroid drugs for less than 3 months. For both TCR sequencing and RNA sequencing, RNA was extracted from PBMCs using TRIzol.

Separately, the same data were catalogued under a study of T cells in Graves' hyperthyroidism and ophthalmopathy.

Sequencing was performed on peripheral blood mononuclear cells (PBMCs), taken at new diagnosis, from a patient treated with antithyroid drugs. These receptors all stem from a man in his thirties or forties with Graves disease. Donor details come from another sample of the same person, matched by shared clones.

At least ten counts were recorded for this clonotype. V is TRBV6-5 and J is TRBJ2-7, with TRBD2 identical over 16 bases. Germline V lookup: CDR1 MNHEY, CDR2 SVGAGI. The CDR3 sequence is 19 residues long. Trimming cost V 2 bases and J 0 bases; bases outside gene matches: 7. The CDR3 DNA follows: TGTGCCAGCAGTTACCCGGGACTAGCGGGAGGGCCCCGCTCCTACGAGCAGTACTTC. Protein product: CASSYPGLAGGPRSYEQYF.

V is TRBV6-1 and J is TRBJ2-2; perhaps TRBD2 as D (5 bases). The CDR3 length is 15 residues. The V gene's germline CDR1 is MNHNS and CDR2 SASEGT. V lost 4 bases and J 1 base, leaving 10 bases between the germline ends. This CDR3 is CASSVSGMNTGELFF. CDR3 nucleotide sequence: TGTGCCAGCAGTGTTTCCGGGATGAACACCGGGGAGCTGTTTTTT.

The J gene is TRBJ2-7, the V gene TRBV10-2; 9 positions agree with TRBD2. Germline V gene data show CDR1 as WSHSY and CDR2 as SAAADI. The CDR3 has 14 amino acids. V gave up 6 bases and J gave up 6 bases; unmatched junction bases: 9. CDR3 DNA sequence: TGCGCCAGCAGCCCCGGGACTAGCACAGGCGAGCAGTACTTC. It specifies CASSPGTSTGEQYF.

Only a few counts were recorded for this clonotype. V gene TRBV12-3 or TRBV12-4 combines with J gene TRBJ2-1; 12 bases are a match to TRBD1. This CDR3 region has 18 residues. V lost 6 bases to trimming and J lost 7 bases; unmatched junction nucleotides: 16. The CDR3 region has the DNA TGTGCCAGCAGCGCAGGGGGGAGCTGGGACAGGGGGCAAAATGAGCAGTTCTTC. Its protein product is CASSAGGSWDRGQNEQFF.

Only a few counts were recorded for this clonotype. The V gene is TRBV15, the J gene TRBJ1-6, with TRBD1 as a possible D gene (5 bases). The V gene lost 5 bases and the J gene lost 13 bases, with 15 bases spanning the gap. The V gene's germline CDR1 is LNHNV and CDR2 YYDKDF (reference sequence). The CDR3 is 13 residues long. This chain's CDR3 is CATSGGRYDPLHF. The CDR3 coding sequence is TGTGCCACCAGCGGGGGACGCTACGATCCCCTCCACTTT. Full variable domain (missing parts from reference TRBV15 and TRBJ1-6): DAMVIQNPRYQVTQFGKPVTLSCSQTLNHNVMYWYQQKSSQAPKLLFHYYDKDFNNEADTPDNFQSRRPNTSFCFLDIRSPGLGDTAMYLCATSGGRYDPLHFGNGTRLTVT.

V gene TRBV7-2 combines with J gene TRBJ2-7, with 10 bases fitting TRBD2. V gave up 5 bases and J gave up 5 bases; unmatched junction bases: 12. Germline CDR1 and CDR2: SGHTA and FQGNSA. This CDR3 comprises 16 residues. The DNA for the CDR3 is TGTGCCAGCAGCGTCCCCCTAGCGGGGGCCATAGACGAGCAGTACTTC. Protein: CASSVPLAGAIDEQYF.

This clonotype was counted a few times. The chain uses TRBV30 and TRBJ1-1; D ambiguous. The CDR3 contains 15 residues. V lost 2 bases to trimming and J lost 1 base, with 14 bases between them. Germline V gene data show CDR1 as GTSNPN and CDR2 as SVGIG (reference sequence). CDR3 region: CAWSSKGRRNTEAFF. The CDR3 DNA sequence: TGTGCCTGGAGTTCAAAAGGACGGAGGAACACTGAAGCTTTCTTT.

This CDR3 reads CASSIDLNEQFF. In DNA, the CDR3 is TGTGCCAGCAGTATAGACTTAAATGAGCAGTTCTTC. The chain couples TRBV5-6 to TRBJ2-1; D is ambiguous. The length of the CDR3 is 12 residues. Trimming stripped 5 bases from V and 7 bases from J, with 10 bases between. The germline CDR1 and CDR2 sequences are SGHDT and YYEEEE. Full variable domain (rest looked up from reference TRBV5-6 and TRBJ2-1): DAGVTQSPTHLIKTRGQQVTLRCSPKSGHDTVSWYQQALGQGPQFIFQYYEEEERQRGNFPDRFSGHQFPNYSSELNVNALLLGDSALYLCASSIDLNEQFFGPGTRLTVL.

To note about this clonotype: This may arise from a read error, as a much more abundant clone is one base away. V usage is TRBV2 and J usage is TRBJ2-5; perhaps TRBD2 as D (7 bases). With 7 bases removed from V and 5 bases from J, the gap between germline ends came to 20 bases. The CDR3 length is 15 residues. Germline lookup yields CDR1 SNHLY and CDR2 FYNNEI. The chain's CDR3 is CASNPTSGRGETQYF. Written as DNA, the CDR3 is TGTGCCAGCAACCCTACCTCGGGGAGGGGGGAGACCCAGTACTTC.

There are a few counts of this clonotype. The chain combines TRBV7-9 with TRBJ2-4, with a tentative D call TRBD1 (6 bases). This CDR3 spans 18 amino acids. Germline V CDR1 and CDR2: SEHNR, FQNEAQ (reference sequence). Deletions cut 1 base from V and 3 bases from J, with 19 bases between. CDR3 loop: CASSLVDYRELDKNIQYF. For the CDR3, the DNA is TGTGCCAGCAGCTTAGTTGACTACAGGGAACTGGACAAAAACATTCAGTACTTC. Complete variable domain (other parts from reference TRBV7-9 and TRBJ2-4): DTGVSQNPRHKITKRGQNVTFRCDPISEHNRLYWYRQTLGQGPEFLTYFQNEAQLEKSRLLSDRFSAERPKGSFSTLEIQRTEQGDSAMYLCASSLVDYRELDKNIQYFGAGTRLSVL.

The chain recombines TRBV24-1 with TRBJ1-5; a possible D gene is TRBD1 (6 bases). The length of the CDR3 is 15 residues. Germline CDR1 KGHDR, CDR2 SFDVKD. Trimming stripped 2 bases from V and 5 bases from J, with 12 bases between. The CDR3 DNA follows: TGTGCCACCAGTGATTCAGGGGCAGGGGATCAGCCCCAGCATTTT. Protein sequence: CATSDSGAGDQPQHF.

Points on this clonotype: One end of the junction is discordant with germline, which a read error may explain. V gene TRBV7-3 combines with J gene TRBJ2-2; no clear D gene. CDR3 length: 13 amino acids. CDR1 SGHTA and CDR2 FQGTGA come from the germline V gene. CDR3 loop: CASRLYKNGELFF. CDR3 in DNA: TGTGCCAGCCGCTTATATAAAAACGGGGAGCTGTTTTTT.

The table lists this clonotype with many counts. The chain couples TRBV28 to TRBJ2-2; 9 positions match TRBD2. The junction had 11 bases not matched to a gene; V was cut back by 3 bases and J by 6 bases. Germline-derived CDR1 and CDR2 are MDHEN and SYDVKM. The CDR3 loop spans 17 amino acids. This CDR3 reads CASSFRLAGRLSGELFF. The CDR3, as DNA: TGTGCCAGCAGTTTTCGGCTAGCGGGACGATTGTCCGGGGAGCTGTTTTTT.

The chain links TRBV24-1 to TRBJ2-1, with TRBD1 as a possible D gene (6 bases). The CDR3 totals 16 residues. The germline V and J ends were trimmed by 4 bases and 0 bases, with 12 bases remaining between them. Looked up from germline, CDR1 is KGHDR and CDR2 is SFDVKD. CDR3 protein: CATSDQQGYSYNEQFF. The CDR3, as DNA: TGTGCCACCAGTGACCAACAGGGTTACTCCTACAATGAGCAGTTCTTC.

This clonotype has just a few counts. One end of the junction varies from germline; a read error may be responsible. The chain combines TRBV20-1 with TRBJ1-2, with D hard to call. The CDR3 spans 15 residues. Germline CDR1 is DFQATT and CDR2 is SNEGSKA (reference sequence). The CDR3 DNA reads TGCAGTGCTAGAGGAGGCAGGCAAAGGACCTATGACTACACCTTC. This translates into CSARGGRQRTYDYTF.

There are many counts of this clonotype. The chain links TRBV6-9 to TRBJ2-3, with unresolved D. Germline V lookup: CDR1 MNHGY, CDR2 SVAAGI. Trimming shortened V by 4 bases and J by 2 bases, and 10 bases separated the two germline ends. The CDR3 has 14 amino acids. CDR3 loop: CASSFRAFTDTQYF. CDR3 nucleotide sequence: TGTGCCAGCAGTTTCCGAGCATTCACAGATACGCAGTATTTT.

This clonotype showed up many times. The chain employs TRBV29-1 and TRBJ2-1, with D unresolved. CDR3 length: 15 amino acids. V lost 5 bases, J lost 0 bases, and 14 bases lay in between. The germline V gene encodes CDR1 SQVTM and CDR2 ANQGSEA. CDR3 amino acids: CSVRNGVGSYNEQFF. CDR3 DNA sequence: TGCAGCGTTCGGAACGGAGTGGGCTCCTACAATGAGCAGTTCTTC.

This clonotype was observed at least ten times. The chain links TRBV5-8 to TRBJ1-5; D not resolved. Trimming took off 3 bases at V and 4 bases at J, with 11 bases between the two ends. This CDR3 spans 14 amino acids. Germline values: CDR1 SGHTS, CDR2 YDEGEE. CDR3 residues: CASSYWGLNQPQHF. The CDR3 nucleotides are TGTGCCAGCAGCTACTGGGGATTAAATCAGCCCCAGCATTTT.

Only a few counts were recorded for this clonotype. The chain employs TRBV20-1 and TRBJ1-3; 7 positions match TRBD1. The CDR3 is 14 amino acids. V shed 3 bases, J shed 7 bases, and the junction held 9 bases outside the gene matches. Germline CDR1 and CDR2: DFQATT and SNEGSKA (reference sequence). Written as DNA, the CDR3 is TGCAGTGCTAGTCCGGCGAAGGGGGCGAACACCATATATTTT. This codes for CSASPAKGANTIYF.

This clonotype occurred many times. The genes are TRBV12-3 or TRBV12-4 and TRBJ2-1; perhaps TRBD1 as D (7 bases). The CDR3 spans 15 residues. The V and J ends lost 1 base and 7 bases respectively, with 14 bases between them. Here the CDR3 reads CASSLGRGRLNEQFF. In DNA, the CDR3 is TGTGCCAGCAGTTTAGGGAGGGGGCGATTAAATGAGCAGTTCTTC.

This clonotype was seen ten or more times. The CDR3: CASSIIGVNTEAFF. In DNA, the CDR3 is TGTGCCAGTAGTATTATTGGGGTGAACACTGAAGCTTTCTTT. The chain recombines TRBV19 with TRBJ1-1; D is unclear. The germline V gene has CDR1 LNHDA and CDR2 SQIVND (reference sequence). The V and J ends lost 3 bases and 0 bases respectively, with 8 bases between them. The CDR3 length is 14 residues.

In its sample, this clonotype was seen a few times. Since a much larger clone is just one base distant, this may be a read error. The rearrangement links TRBV6-6 to TRBJ1-1; D gene uncertain. The CDR3 consists of 17 residues. Germline CDR1 and CDR2: MNHNY and SVGAGI (reference sequence). DNA of the CDR3: TGTGCCAGCGGTTACTCGGAGGGTTTGGCTACAAACACTGAAGCTTTCTTT. Translating gives CASGYSEGLATNTEAFF.

This clonotype came up a few times. V gene TRBV7-9 combines with J gene TRBJ2-1; the D is unclear. V was shortened by 5 bases and J by 6 bases, with 11 bases between the two germline ends. This CDR3 spans 13 amino acids. Germline V gene sequence: CDR1 SEHNR, CDR2 FQNEAQ (reference sequence). The CDR3, as DNA: TGTGCCAGCAGCCCCCCTTGGGCCAATGAGCAGTTCTTC. Amino acids: CASSPPWANEQFF.

This clonotype was seen repeatedly, ten times or more. This chain joins TRBV20-1 and TRBJ1-2; D is perhaps TRBD1 (6 bases). V was cut by 3 bases and J by 4 bases, with 15 bases left in between. Germline assignment: CDR1 DFQATT and CDR2 SNEGSKA (reference sequence). This CDR3 is built from 14 residues. CDR3 DNA: TGCAGTGCTAGTTCGGGGGCGTTGGGCTATGGCTACACCTTC. This encodes CSASSGALGYGYTF.

This clonotype was counted only a few times. The gene calls are TRBV29-1 and TRBJ2-7; D ambiguous. V lost 1 base and J 0 bases, leaving 13 bases between the germline ends. CDR3 length: 15 residues. Germline lookup yields CDR1 SQVTM and CDR2 ANQGSEA. CDR3 DNA: TGCAGCGTTGAAGGTGTGTCGATGAGCTCCTACGAGCAGTACTTC. This codes for CSVEGVSMSSYEQYF.

This clonotype was detected many times. V usage is TRBV24-1 and J usage is TRBJ2-3; D call uncertain. V lost 7 bases to trimming and J lost 2 bases, with 9 bases between them. Germline V gene lookup returns CDR1 KGHDR and CDR2 SFDVKD. The CDR3 has 13 amino acids. Here the CDR3 reads CATRGLPTDTQYF. The CDR3 DNA is TGTGCCACCAGAGGATTACCCACAGATACGCAGTATTTT.

There are many counts of this clonotype. The chain links TRBV12-3 or TRBV12-4 to TRBJ1-1, with 7 bases aligning to TRBD1. The V and J ends lost 5 bases and 4 bases, in that order; junction bases with no gene match: 7. The CDR3 runs to 14 residues. The CDR3 sequence: CASSHLTGSTEAFF. The CDR3 DNA reads as TGTGCCAGCAGTCACTTGACAGGGAGCACTGAAGCTTTCTTT.

In its sample, this clonotype was seen a few times. The rearrangement joins TRBV5-1 to TRBJ1-2; D remains unclear. The V gene lost 0 bases and the J gene lost 8 bases, with 8 bases spanning the gap. The CDR3 covers 12 residues. CDR1 SGHRS and CDR2 YFSETQ come from the germline V gene. The CDR3 coding sequence is TGCGCCAGCAGCTTGGAGGCCGGGGGCTACACCTTC. Translating it yields CASSLEAGGYTF.

This chain connects TRBV30 to TRBJ1-1; D is unclear. This CDR3 spans 13 amino acids. Trimming removed 3 bases at V and 2 bases at J, with 10 bases between. Per the germline V gene, CDR1 is GTSNPN and CDR2 is SVGIG (reference sequence). The CDR3 loop is CAWRADGNTEAFF. DNA for the CDR3: TGTGCCTGGAGAGCCGACGGTAACACTGAAGCTTTCTTT.

This clonotype appeared once. A much larger clone lies one base from this, so it may be a read error. This chain joins TRBV20-1 and TRBJ2-1; 12 nucleotides match TRBD2. CDR3 length: 13 residues. Germline-derived CDR1 and CDR2 are DFQATT and SNEGSKA (reference sequence). Trimming took 3 bases from V and 8 from J; bases not matched to a gene: 2. The CDR3 bases are TGCAGTGCTAGGGCTAGCGGGAGGGATGAGCAGTTCTTC. Amino acid sequence: CSARASGRDEQFF.

This clonotype showed up many times. The chain carries TRBV2 and TRBJ2-1, with 8 bases fitting TRBD2. J was trimmed by 5 bases and V by 8 bases; bases with no gene match: 20. The germline CDR1 and CDR2 sequences are SNHLY and FYNNEI. The CDR3 consists of 18 residues. The CDR3 loop is CASLRRTSSLDTDNEQFF. CDR3 DNA: TGTGCCAGCCTTAGAAGGACTAGCAGTCTTGATACCGACAATGAGCAGTTCTTC.

The chain has TRBV10-2 and TRBJ1-5, with D tentatively TRBD1 (6 bases). The CDR3 totals 15 residues. With 3 bases removed from V and 2 bases from J, the gap between germline ends came to 11 bases. Germline V gene data show CDR1 as WSHSY and CDR2 as SAAADI. The DNA of the CDR3 is TGCGCCAGCAGTGACTTGGGGGCCGGCAATCAGCCCCAGCATTTT. Translated, it gives CASSDLGAGNQPQHF.